Listed below are T cell receptor beta chains from one sample, sequenced in a study of OX40 agonist ivuxolimab in advanced cancers. Assay: immunoSEQ multiplex PCR; the TCRdb copy retains only in-frame clones and omits some. The profile shows under 70,000 clones, about nine tenths of them singletons. The source material was CD4+ or CD8+ T cells sorted from blood, sampled in a trial of the OX40 agonist ivuxolimab. The source is an adult with an advanced solid tumor such as melanoma, head and neck, liver or kidney cancer. Both conserved end residues are part of each CDR3. D genes are given only for firm matches. Rows may omit the clone size; those that give it use once, few, many or a size class.

v_call	d_call	j_call	clone_size	cdr3_aa	cdr3_nt
TRBV9	TRBD1	TRBJ1-2	NA	CASTPPDRGGGYTF	TGTGCCAGCACCCCCCCCGACAGGGGCGGAGGCTACACCTTC
TRBV5-4	TRBD2	TRBJ2-1	NA	CASSPKREGLNEQFF	TGTGCCAGCAGCCCTAAGCGGGAGGGCTTGAATGAGCAGTTCTTC
TRBV11-3	NA	TRBJ2-7	NA	CASSYGRSYEQYF	TGTGCCAGCAGCTACGGACGGTCCTACGAGCAGTACTTC
TRBV5-4	TRBD1	TRBJ2-5	NA	CASNLRGGAETQYF	TGTGCCAGCAACTTGCGAGGGGGCGCGGAGACCCAGTACTTC
TRBV5-1	TRBD2	TRBJ2-7	NA	CASSLAPSGDSYEQYF	TGCGCCAGCAGCTTGGCACCTAGCGGGGACTCCTACGAGCAGTACTTC
TRBV14	TRBD1	TRBJ2-5	NA	CASSPHRDRLQETQYF	TGTGCCAGCAGCCCCCACCGGGACAGATTACAAGAGACCCAGTACTTC
TRBV5-1	NA	TRBJ1-1	NA	CASSLRSGAALAEAFF	TGCGCCAGCAGCTTGAGGTCAGGGGCCGCCCTGGCTGAAGCTTTCTTT
TRBV2	NA	TRBJ2-2	NA	CASITNSLGTGELFF	TGTGCCAGCATAACGAACTCCCTTGGCACCGGGGAGCTGTTTTTT
TRBV15	TRBD1	TRBJ2-7	once	CATSNPGQGAYEQYF	TGTGCCACCAGCAATCCGGGACAGGGGGCTTACGAGCAGTACTTC
TRBV30	NA	TRBJ2-3	NA	CAWGSGITDTQYF	TGTGCCTGGGGTTCTGGCATCACAGATACGCAGTATTTT
TRBV2	NA	TRBJ1-1	NA	CASSAEQGYTEAFF	TGTGCCAGCAGTGCCGAACAGGGTTACACTGAAGCTTTCTTT
TRBV30	NA	TRBJ1-1	NA	CAWSVSGGLDTEAFF	TGTGCCTGGAGTGTATCTGGGGGCTTGGACACTGAAGCTTTCTTT
TRBV28	TRBD1	TRBJ1-4	NA	CATNRGNEKLFF	TGTGCCACGAACAGGGGTAATGAAAAACTGTTTTTT
TRBV19	TRBD1	TRBJ1-1	NA	CASSSQGVNTEAFF	TGTGCCAGTAGTTCACAGGGGGTGAACACTGAAGCTTTCTTT
TRBV2	TRBD1	TRBJ1-2	NA	CASSDRGTYGYTF	TGTGCCAGCAGTGACAGGGGGACATATGGCTACACCTTC
TRBV13	NA	TRBJ2-4	NA	CASTRQGGGNIQYF	TGTGCCAGCACCCGACAGGGAGGGGGAAACATTCAGTACTTC
TRBV6-6	NA	TRBJ2-7	NA	CASGSWDEQYF	TGTGCCAGCGGATCTTGGGACGAGCAGTACTTC
TRBV28	TRBD1	TRBJ2-2	NA	CASSTPGGLTGELFF	TGTGCCAGCAGTACTCCAGGGGGTTTGACCGGGGAGCTGTTTTTT
TRBV5-1	TRBD2	TRBJ2-1	NA	CASSLGLADSYNEQFF	TGCGCCAGCAGCTTGGGACTAGCGGACTCCTACAATGAGCAGTTCTTC
TRBV2	NA	TRBJ1-5	NA	CASTPLGGSQPQHF	TGTGCCAGCACCCCCCTGGGAGGGTCTCAGCCCCAGCATTTT
TRBV5-5	NA	TRBJ1-3	NA	CASSSLSGSSGNTIYF	TGTGCCAGCAGCAGTCTAAGCGGGAGCTCTGGAAACACCATATATTTT
TRBV2	NA	TRBJ1-1	NA	CASSTYTEAFF	TGTGCCAGCAGCACGTACACTGAAGCTTTCTTT
TRBV6-1	TRBD2	TRBJ2-3	once	CASSWTSGRDTQYF	TGTGCCAGCAGTTGGACTAGCGGGAGAGATACGCAGTATTTT
TRBV5-1	TRBD2	TRBJ2-5	NA	CASSPLGLAGGQETQYF	TGCGCCAGCAGCCCATTGGGACTAGCGGGAGGACAAGAGACCCAGTACTTC
TRBV28	TRBD1	TRBJ1-1	NA	CASSRGQGMNTEAFF	TGTGCCAGCAGCAGGGGGCAGGGGATGAACACTGAAGCTTTCTTT
TRBV11-3	NA	TRBJ2-2	NA	CASSLGEGRAGTGELFF	TGTGCCAGCAGCTTAGGGGAAGGCAGGGCCGGCACCGGGGAGCTGTTTTTT
TRBV7-9	NA	TRBJ2-2	once	CASRMGGANTGELFF	TGTGCCAGCAGGATGGGTGGGGCCAACACCGGGGAGCTGTTTTTT
TRBV11-1	NA	TRBJ1-4	medium-sized	CASSLVEAGKLFF	TGTGCCAGCAGCTTAGTGGAGGCGGGAAAACTGTTTTTT
TRBV5-5	TRBD1	TRBJ2-1	NA	CASSLYSGQGREQFF	TGTGCCAGCAGCTTGTATTCGGGACAGGGTCGTGAGCAGTTCTTC
TRBV5-1	TRBD2	TRBJ2-4	NA	CASSPAGGGNIQYF	TGCGCCAGCAGCCCCGCTGGGGGGGGAAACATTCAGTACTTC
TRBV28	NA	TRBJ1-3	NA	CASLRVSGNTIYF	TGTGCCAGCCTCCGAGTCTCTGGAAACACCATATATTTT
TRBV21-1	NA	TRBJ2-1	NA	CASTASGTFEQFF	TGTGCCAGCACTGCTAGCGGAACATTTGAGCAGTTCTTC
TRBV6-1	NA	TRBJ2-3	few	CASSGGNFGAADTQYF	TGTGCCAGCAGTGGGGGTAATTTCGGGGCCGCGGATACGCAGTATTTT
TRBV11-2	TRBD2	TRBJ2-1	NA	CASSPGLAGFYNEQFF	TGTGCCAGCAGTCCGGGACTAGCGGGATTCTACAATGAGCAGTTCTTC
TRBV10-3	TRBD1	TRBJ1-1	NA	CAISATGARAGNTEAFF	TGTGCCATCAGTGCGACAGGGGCGCGCGCGGGGAACACTGAAGCTTTCTTT
TRBV19	TRBD1	TRBJ2-2	NA	CASTQGQGPYTGELFF	TGTGCCAGTACCCAAGGACAGGGGCCCTACACCGGGGAGCTGTTTTTT
TRBV5-1	NA	TRBJ2-1	NA	CASSLGTYQWGNNEQFF	TGCGCCAGCAGCTTGGGGACGTACCAATGGGGGAACAATGAGCAGTTCTTC
TRBV7-2	NA	TRBJ2-7	NA	CASSSIGGFSYEQYF	TGTGCCAGCAGCTCCATAGGGGGTTTCTCCTACGAGCAGTACTTC
TRBV2	TRBD1	TRBJ2-3	NA	CASHRDRGSDTQYF	TGTGCCAGCCACAGGGACAGGGGGTCGGATACGCAGTATTTT
TRBV5-1	TRBD1	TRBJ2-7	NA	CASSQGTGDFYEQYF	TGCGCCAGCAGTCAAGGGACAGGAGATTTCTACGAGCAGTACTTC
TRBV9	NA	TRBJ1-2	NA	CASTPTVENYGYTF	TGTGCCAGCACTCCCACGGTCGAAAACTATGGCTACACCTTC
TRBV19	NA	TRBJ2-4	NA	CASSIDGDIQYF	TGTGCCAGTAGTATAGACGGGGACATTCAGTACTTC
TRBV18	NA	TRBJ1-3	NA	CASSPGATDTIYF	TGTGCCAGCTCACCAGGGGCTACGGACACCATATATTTT
TRBV27	NA	TRBJ2-7	NA	CASSSPGRTYEQYF	TGTGCCAGCAGTTCTCCGGGACGGACCTACGAGCAGTACTTC
TRBV6-4	TRBD2	TRBJ2-1	NA	CASSLVGGLQINEQFF	TGTGCCAGCAGCCTGGTCGGGGGACTACAAATCAATGAGCAGTTCTTC
TRBV4-1	NA	TRBJ2-7	NA	CASSPTDGYEQYF	TGCGCCAGCAGCCCTACAGACGGCTACGAGCAGTACTTC
TRBV12-5	TRBD1	TRBJ1-3	NA	CASAQGASGNTIYF	TGTGCTAGTGCCCAGGGGGCCTCTGGAAACACCATATATTTT
TRBV5-1	TRBD2	TRBJ2-1	NA	CASSLGTGVLAAYNEQFF	TGCGCCAGCAGCTTGGGTACCGGGGTACTAGCGGCCTACAATGAGCAGTTCTTC
TRBV5-1	NA	TRBJ1-1	NA	CASSLGQEHTEAFF	TGCGCCAGCAGCTTGGGCCAGGAGCACACTGAAGCTTTCTTT
TRBV7-3	NA	TRBJ1-1	NA	CASSPSGAQAEAFF	TGTGCCAGCAGCCCCTCGGGCGCGCAGGCTGAAGCTTTCTTT
TRBV11-3	TRBD1	TRBJ1-2	NA	CASSQGQPGNYGYTF	TGTGCCAGCAGCCAGGGACAGCCTGGGAACTATGGCTACACCTTC
TRBV5-1	NA	TRBJ1-1	once	CASSADSMNTEAFF	TGCGCCAGCAGCGCGGACAGCATGAACACTGAAGCTTTCTTT
TRBV6-6	NA	TRBJ1-2	NA	CASTPGQNYGYTF	TGTGCCAGCACACCCGGACAGAACTATGGCTACACCTTC
TRBV2	NA	TRBJ2-3	NA	CASRGQADTQYF	TGTGCCAGCAGGGGGCAAGCAGATACGCAGTATTTT
TRBV6-5	NA	TRBJ2-2	NA	CASSYGGQSGELFF	TGTGCCAGCAGTTACGGCGGGCAATCCGGGGAGCTGTTTTTT